Presented here are 30 T cell receptor beta chains from one specimen sequenced in a study of cytomegalovirus exposure and HLA in healthy donors (dated 2017 in TCRdb). The library was obtained by the immunoSEQ multiplex PCR assay. A mixture of 60 forward primers for TCR Vbeta segments and 13 reverse primers for TCR Jbeta segments was used in the multiplex PCR. The table comes from immuneACCESS by way of TCRdb, which keeps in-frame sequences with V and J called. Part of the clones is missing from these tables; in studies checked, under half for an unresolved V gene and the rest for unknown reasons. The sample table holds approximately 42,000 clones, of which approximately 84% were seen once. Together, the top ten hold 2.5% to 3.5% of the sample. Sequencing was performed on PBMCs. Receptors were obtained from a man aged 45-65 years in good health and CMV-seronegative.

The V call is TRBV19, the J call TRBJ2-7; 8 nucleotides align to TRBD2. The germline gives CDR1 LNHDA, CDR2 SQIVND (reference sequence). The trim removed 4 bases at V and 6 bases at J, leaving 8 bases unmatched. This CDR3 region has 14 residues. The CDR3 bases are TGTGCCAGTAGTAGAAGCGGGAGAGTATCCGAGCAGTACTTC. Translating it yields CASSRSGRVSEQYF.

This clone has a single count. The rearrangement links TRBV27 to TRBJ2-1, with D perhaps matching TRBD2 (5 bases). CDR3 length: 15 residues. CDR1 and CDR2 (germline): MNHEY, SMNVEV (reference sequence). The germline V and J ends were trimmed by 6 bases and 3 bases, with 15 bases remaining between them. The CDR3 is CASRIRGVGYNEQFF. In nucleotides, the CDR3 is TGTGCCAGCAGGATCCGGGGTGTTGGCTACAATGAGCAGTTCTTC.

The rearrangement uses TRBV11-2 and TRBJ2-5; 9 nucleotides line up with TRBD1. Losses at the gene ends were 1 base for V and 1 base for J; bases not matched to a gene: 7. From germline, CDR1 is SGHAT and CDR2 FQNNGV. This CDR3 is built from 17 residues. As DNA, the CDR3 is TGTGCCAGCAGCTTAGCCCCCGGGACAGGGCTCCAAGAGACCCAGTACTTC. Its translation is CASSLAPGTGLQETQYF. Together with reference TRBV11-2 and TRBJ2-5, the CDR3 gives the full variable domain: EAGVAQSPRYKIIEKRQSVAFWCNPISGHATLYWYQQILGQGPKLLIQFQNNGVVDDSQLPKDRFSAERLKGVDSTLKIQPAKLEDSAVYLCASSLAPGTGLQETQYFGPGTRLLVL.

The CDR3: CAVGTGTIAKNIQYF. The CDR3 nucleotides are TGTGCCGTTGGGACAGGGACTATAGCCAAAAACATTCAGTACTTC. The chain has TRBV19 and TRBJ2-4; TRBD1 matches 9 bases. The V segment lost 11 bases and the J segment 0 bases; nucleotides outside the gene matches: 8. There are 15 residues in the CDR3. Germline V gene data show CDR1 as LNHDA and CDR2 as SQIVND (reference sequence). The whole variable domain, filled in from reference TRBV19 and TRBJ2-4, reads DGGITQSPKYLFRKEGQNVTLSCEQNLNHDAMYWYRQDPGQGLRLIYYSQIVNDFQKGDIAEGYSVSREKKESFPLTVTSAQKNPTAFYLCAVGTGTIAKNIQYFGAGTRLSVL.

The genes are TRBV19 and TRBJ2-5; 7 nucleotides agree with TRBD2. The DNA end is more similar to TRBJ2-7, so the J call may be wrong. Germline-derived CDR1 and CDR2 are LNHDA and SQIVND (reference sequence). The CDR3 has 15 amino acids. Here the CDR3 reads CASSFTSESSYEQYF. CDR3 nucleotide sequence: TGTGCCAGTAGTTTCACTAGCGAGAGCTCCTACGAGCAGTACTTC.

The gene calls are TRBV28 and TRBJ1-5; D gene uncertain. The ends were cut back, 6 bases at V and 5 bases at J, with 11 bases in the middle. Germline CDR1 is MDHEN and CDR2 is SYDVKM. The length of the CDR3 is 13 residues. In DNA form, the CDR3 reads TGTGCCAGCAGAACCCCGTTAGATCAGCCCCAGCATTTT. This codes for CASRTPLDQPQHF.

The V call is TRBV21-1, the J call TRBJ2-3; the D call in the table, TRBD2, was not verified against the DNA. TRBV21-1 is tagged as a pseudogene. This CDR3 has 17 amino acids. CDR3 DNA sequence: TGTGCCAGCAGCAAATGCACCGGACGGGGGGTCACAGATACGCAGTATTTT. As protein: CASSKCTGRGVTDTQYF.

This clone has a single count. The genes are TRBV5-1 and TRBJ2-7, with 13 bases identical to TRBD2. V shed 4 bases, J shed 2 bases, and the junction held 3 bases outside the gene matches. Germline assignment: CDR1 SGHRS and CDR2 YFSETQ. The CDR3 has 15 residues. In DNA, the CDR3 is TGCGCCAGCAGCATAGGGACTAGCGGGACCTACGAGCAGTACTTC. It is translated as CASSIGTSGTYEQYF.

J is TRBJ2-7 and V is TRBV9; maybe TRBD1 (6 bases). The CDR3 length is 14 residues. Germline V lookup: CDR1 SGDLS, CDR2 YYNGEE. V was pared by 1 base and J by 0 bases, with 8 bases between. The CDR3, as DNA: TGTGCCAGCAGCGTATCGGACAGCTCCTACGAGCAGTACTTC. The encoded protein is CASSVSDSSYEQYF. Full variable domain (rest looked up from reference TRBV9 and TRBJ2-7): DSGVTQTPKHLITATGQRVTLRCSPRSGDLSVYWYQQSLDQGLQFLIQYYNGEERAKGNILERFSAQQFPDLHSELNLSSLELGDSALYFCASSVSDSSYEQYFGPGTRLTVT.

The rearrangement uses TRBV5-1 and TRBJ1-1, with TRBD1 matching 7 bases. The germline V gene has CDR1 SGHRS and CDR2 YFSETQ. CDR3 length: 13 residues. The V segment lost 0 bases and the J segment 8 bases; nucleotides outside the gene matches: 4. As DNA, the CDR3 is TGCGCCAGCAGCTTGGATCAGGGGGTGGAAGCTTTCTTT. Translating gives CASSLDQGVEAFF.

The chain recombines TRBV7-8 with TRBJ2-3; the D gene is possibly TRBD1 (7 bases). V was shortened by 0 bases and J by 6 bases, with 13 bases between the two germline ends. The germline gives CDR1 SGHVS, CDR2 FQNEAQ. The CDR3 has 15 residues. CDR3 in amino acids: CASSLATGSGDTQYF. CDR3 DNA sequence: TGTGCCAGCAGCTTAGCGACAGGGAGCGGGGATACGCAGTATTTT.

V is TRBV7-2 and J is TRBJ1-1; TRBD1 might be the D (6 bases). CDR1 SGHTA and CDR2 FQGNSA come from the germline V gene. The CDR3 has 13 residues. Deletions cut 3 bases from V and 5 bases from J, with 10 bases between. DNA of the CDR3: TGTGCCAGCAGCTTTGCAGGGGAAACTGAAGCTTTCTTT. Translating gives CASSFAGETEAFF.

About this clone itself: An end of the junction differs from the germline gene, which may be a read error. The chain joins TRBV7-9 to TRBJ2-7, with 11 nucleotides matching TRBD1. The CDR3 length is 15 residues. Germline V gene sequence: CDR1 SEHNR, CDR2 FQNEAQ (reference sequence). The CDR3: CSSSPPGQGVSEQYF. The CDR3 nucleotides are TGTTCCAGCAGCCCACCGGGACAGGGGGTTTCCGAGCAGTACTTC.

The rearrangement links TRBV7-2 to TRBJ2-7, with D unresolved. Trimming took off 0 bases at V and 4 bases at J, with 13 bases between the two ends. The CDR3 contains 15 residues. Germline-derived CDR1 and CDR2 are SGHTA and FQGNSA. The CDR3 DNA follows: TGTGCCAGCAGCTTAGCGCTGAACAGCCTTTACGAGCAGTACTTC. As protein: CASSLALNSLYEQYF. The whole variable domain, remainder taken from reference TRBV7-2 and TRBJ2-7, is GAGVSQSPSNKVTEKGKDVELRCDPISGHTALYWYRQSLGQGLEFLIYFQGNSAPDKSGLPSDRFSAERTGGSVSTLTIQRTQQEDSAVYLCASSLALNSLYEQYFGPGTRLTVT.

J is TRBJ1-1 and V is TRBV6-4; D call uncertain. The V and J ends lost 0 bases and 4 bases respectively, with 27 bases between them. CDR3 length: 20 residues. CDR1 and CDR2 (germline): MRHNA, SNTAGT. The chain's CDR3 is CASSDSDTMQARDRSTEAFF. For the CDR3, the DNA is TGTGCCAGCAGTGACTCCGACACCATGCAAGCACGGGATAGGTCCACTGAAGCTTTCTTT.

V and J are TRBV7-8 and TRBJ2-1; 9 bases match TRBD1. In germline, CDR1 is SGHVS, CDR2 FQNEAQ. V gave up 4 bases and J gave up 9 bases; unmatched junction bases: 10. This CDR3 is built from 15 residues. Written as DNA, the CDR3 is TGTGCCAGCAGCTCTTCCGGGACAGGGTTTTTTGAGCAGTTCTTC. Translated, it gives CASSSSGTGFFEQFF.

V usage is TRBV4-3 and J usage is TRBJ2-1, with D unresolved. The germline V gene has CDR1 LGHNA and CDR2 YSLEER. CDR3 length equals 14 residues. The ends were cut back, 0 bases at V and 0 bases at J, with 3 bases in the middle. CDR3 in amino acids: CASSQEASYNEQFF. The CDR3, as DNA: TGCGCCAGCAGCCAAGAAGCCTCCTACAATGAGCAGTTCTTC.

There are a few counts of this clone. This rearrangement joins TRBV5-4 to TRBJ1-2, with a tentative D call TRBD1 (6 bases). The CDR3 totals 14 residues. Trimming cost V 2 bases and J 4 bases, with 12 bases left between them. The germline V gene has CDR1 SGHNT and CDR2 YYREEE (reference sequence). CDR3 residues: CASSFGGGGYGYTF. For the CDR3, the DNA is TGTGCCAGCAGCTTTGGGGGGGGCGGCTATGGCTACACCTTC.

For this clone: An end of the junction differs from the germline gene, which may be a read error. The genes are TRBV7-9 and TRBJ2-2, with TRBD1 matching over 9 bases. Germline CDR1 and CDR2: SEHNR and FQNEAQ (reference sequence). The CDR3 is 16 amino acids. CDR3 region: CSSPKPGQGNTGELFF. The CDR3 DNA follows: TGTTCCAGCCCTAAACCGGGACAGGGGAACACCGGGGAGCTGTTTTTT. Drawing the rest from reference TRBV7-9 and TRBJ2-2, the complete variable domain is DTGVSQNPRHKITKRGQNVTFRCDPISEHNRLYWYRQTLGQGPEFLTYFQNEAQLEKSRLLSDRFSAERPKGSFSTLEIQRTEQGDSAMYLCSSPKPGQGNTGELFFGEGSRLTVL.

This chain joins TRBV5-1 and TRBJ2-3, with D maybe TRBD1 (6 bases). Germline CDR1 and CDR2: SGHRS and YFSETQ. The CDR3 is made up of 11 amino acids. V dropped 6 bases and J dropped 8 bases, with 10 bases sitting between them. Written as DNA, the CDR3 is TGCGCCAGCAAGGAAGGGGGTACGCAGTATTTT. It specifies CASKEGGTQYF.

The chain employs TRBV7-3 and TRBJ2-1; the D is unclear. The CDR3 is made up of 13 amino acids. V lost 1 base to trimming and J lost 10 bases, with 11 bases between them. Germline V lookup: CDR1 SGHTA, CDR2 FQGTGA. The CDR3 bases are TGTGCCAGCAGCTTAAATCAGGATACAGAGCAGTTCTTC. Amino acids: CASSLNQDTEQFF.

The CDR3 is CASSALGSAYNEQFF. CDR3 DNA: TGTGCCAGCAGCGCCCTGGGCTCGGCCTACAATGAGCAGTTCTTC. The chain employs TRBV9 and TRBJ2-1, with D unclear. This CDR3 comprises 15 residues. Per germline, CDR1 SGDLS and CDR2 YYNGEE. Trimming cost V 3 bases and J 2 bases, with 12 bases left between them.

The chain joins TRBV4-3 to TRBJ1-1; the D gene is possibly TRBD1 (5 bases). The CDR3 covers 14 residues. The V gene's germline CDR1 is LGHNA and CDR2 YSLEER. V was cut by 0 bases and J by 2 bases, with 7 bases left in between. The CDR3 nucleotides read TGCGCCAGCAGCCAAGACGGGGGAAACACTGAAGCTTTCTTT. Encoded protein: CASSQDGGNTEAFF.

This clone was counted between two and nine times. The CDR3 spells CASSPTEGTEAFF. The CDR3 nucleotides are TGTGCCAGTAGTCCCACAGAGGGCACTGAAGCTTTCTTT. The chain employs TRBV19 and TRBJ1-1; D is undetermined. Trimming took off 5 bases at V and 4 bases at J, with 11 bases between the two ends. Germline values: CDR1 LNHDA, CDR2 SQIVND (reference sequence). The CDR3 is made up of 13 amino acids. The full variable domain, rest sourced from reference TRBV19 and TRBJ1-1, is DGGITQSPKYLFRKEGQNVTLSCEQNLNHDAMYWYRQDPGQGLRLIYYSQIVNDFQKGDIAEGYSVSREKKESFPLTVTSAQKNPTAFYLCASSPTEGTEAFFGQGTRLTVV.

The V and J genes are TRBV5-6 and TRBJ2-3; 8 bases line up with TRBD1. The length of the CDR3 is 13 residues. The germline CDR1 and CDR2 sequences are SGHDT and YYEEEE. V trimming: 4 bases; J trimming: 6 bases; junction bases outside the gene matches: 4. CDR3 nucleotides: TGTGCCAGCAGCCAGGGGGCGGCGGATACGCAGTATTTT. It is translated as CASSQGAADTQYF.

The V call is TRBV9, the J call TRBJ1-5, with D unclear. Germline V CDR1 and CDR2: SGDLS, YYNGEE. The CDR3 runs 15 residues. V lost 0 bases and J 4 bases, leaving 11 bases between the germline ends. CDR3 protein: CASSVEGRENQPQHF. In DNA form, the CDR3 reads TGTGCCAGCAGCGTAGAAGGGCGGGAGAATCAGCCCCAGCATTTT.

The rearrangement uses TRBV19 and TRBJ1-2; D is ambiguous. CDR1 is LNHDA and CDR2 is SQIVND in the germline V gene (reference sequence). CDR3 length equals 13 residues. Trimming took off 5 bases at V and 9 bases at J, with 16 bases between the two ends. The CDR3 protein is CASSVSGVPRYTF. As DNA, the CDR3 is TGTGCCAGTAGTGTTTCCGGGGTCCCTCGCTACACCTTC.

This sequence joins TRBV5-4 and TRBJ2-3; 11 nucleotides match TRBD2. CDR3 length: 18 residues. The V gene end was trimmed by 0 bases and the J gene end by 2 bases; junction bases not matched to a gene: 8. CDR1 is SGHNT and CDR2 is YYREEE in the germline V gene (reference sequence). CDR3 nucleotides: TGTGCCAGCAGCTTGGCTGGCTCTAGCGGGGGGATCACAGATACGCAGTATTTT. Translated, it gives CASSLAGSSGGITDTQYF. The full variable domain, rest sourced from reference TRBV5-4 and TRBJ2-3, is ETGVTQSPTHLIKTRGQQVTLRCSSQSGHNTVSWYQQALGQGPQFIFQYYREEENGRGNFPPRFSGLQFPNYSSELNVNALELDDSALYLCASSLAGSSGGITDTQYFGPGTRLTVL.

CDR3 residues: CAIGGAVSYNEQFF. The CDR3, as DNA: TGTGCCATCGGGGGGGCAGTTTCCTACAATGAGCAGTTCTTC. J is TRBJ2-1 and V is TRBV10-3; perhaps TRBD2 as D (7 bases). With 8 bases removed from V and 1 base from J, the gap between germline ends came to 12 bases. Germline CDR1 reads ENHRY; CDR2 reads SYGVKD. This CDR3 comprises 14 residues.

The chain couples TRBV5-4 to TRBJ1-1; D is possibly TRBD1 (5 bases). Germline CDR1 reads SGHNT; CDR2 reads YYREEE (reference sequence). This CDR3 is built from 14 residues. V was trimmed by 1 base and J by 6 bases, leaving 13 bases between them. The CDR3 nucleotides are TGTGCCAGCAGCTTGCGACAGAATGGAGCTGAAGCTTTCTTT. Translating gives CASSLRQNGAEAFF.